The 13 T cell receptor beta chains in this list originate from one sample, sequenced in a study of identical twins. TCRdb re-called the 5' RACE reads through MiXCR, storing one row per CDR3 protein. The sample lists 1.5 million to 2 million distinct CDR3 sequences, around 33% occurring once. Sequenced input: cord blood. These receptors all come from a newborn girl in good health.

The rearrangement uses TRBV28 and TRBJ1-5, with 10 bases aligning to TRBD1. The CDR3 contains 17 residues. Trimming removed 5 bases from V and 1 base from J; junction bases left unmatched: 8. The germline gives CDR1 MDHEN, CDR2 SYDVKM. In nucleotides, the CDR3 is TGTGCCAGCAGTCCTTACCCGGACAGGGGGAGCAATCAGCCCCAGCATTTT. Protein sequence: CASSPYPDRGSNQPQHF.

Worth noting for this clonotype: This could be a read error, since a much larger clone is one nucleotide away. The chain joins TRBV12-3 or TRBV12-4 to TRBJ2-1; 9 bases align to TRBD1. V was clipped by 6 bases and J by 10 bases; unmatched bases: 13. This CDR3 has 15 residues. The CDR3 spells CASSTGQGASYEQFF. CDR3 nucleotides: TGTGCCAGCAGCACGGGACAGGGAGCATCCTACGAGCAGTTCTTC.

The chain joins TRBV28 to TRBJ2-1, with 12 bases identical to TRBD2. Losses at the gene ends were 5 bases for V and 7 bases for J; bases not matched to a gene: 6. This CDR3 has 15 residues. From germline, CDR1 is MDHEN and CDR2 SYDVKM. Here the CDR3 reads CASSGPSGRGNEQFF. CDR3 coding DNA: TGTGCCAGCAGTGGACCTAGCGGGAGGGGGAATGAGCAGTTCTTC.

The chain joins TRBV30 to TRBJ2-2; 8 positions agree with TRBD1. The germline gives CDR1 GTSNPN, CDR2 SVGIG (reference sequence). After removal of 4 bases from V and 6 bases from J, the junction contained 7 bases not matched to a gene. The CDR3 consists of 14 residues. The CDR3 region is CAWIPTGEPGELFF. The DNA for the CDR3 is TGTGCCTGGATTCCGACAGGGGAACCCGGGGAGCTGTTTTTT.

V and J are TRBV20-1 and TRBJ2-3, with 12 bases that match TRBD1. The CDR3 extends over 16 amino acids. The V and J ends lost 1 base and 1 base, in that order; junction bases with no gene match: 3. Germline CDR1 is DFQATT and CDR2 is SNEGSKA (reference sequence). CDR3 nucleotide sequence: TGCAGTGCTAGAGGGAGGGACAGGGGGCGCACAGATACGCAGTATTTT. It is translated as CSARGRDRGRTDTQYF.

This clonotype came up a few times. V is TRBV10-2 and J is TRBJ2-1; weak D call: TRBD1 (7 bases). The CDR3 spans 14 residues. Germline CDR1 is WSHSY and CDR2 is SAAADI. The V end lost 6 bases, the J end lost 8 bases, and 17 bases lay between the germline ends. The DNA for the CDR3 is TGCGCCAGCAGCCGACTAGGAGGGGGCCATGAGCAGTTCTTC. It translates to CASSRLGGGHEQFF.

This clonotype was seen at least ten times. This chain connects TRBV24-1 to TRBJ2-3, with a possible D match to TRBD2 (5 bases). This CDR3 has 14 amino acids. Trimming cost V 0 bases and J 3 bases, with 6 bases left between them. Looked up from germline, CDR1 is KGHDR and CDR2 is SFDVKD. Here the CDR3 reads CATSDLTGTDTQYF. The CDR3 DNA sequence: TGTGCCACCAGTGATTTGACGGGGACAGATACGCAGTATTTT.

This clonotype was seen a handful of times. This chain joins TRBV6-2 or TRBV6-3 and TRBJ1-5; 7 bases are shared with TRBD1. V shed 6 bases, J shed 15 bases, and the junction held 14 bases outside the gene matches. This CDR3 is built from 13 residues. Germline V lookup: CDR1 MNHEY, CDR2 SVGEGT. CDR3 protein: CASSPNLDRVGHF. CDR3 DNA: TGTGCCAGCAGCCCCAACCTAGACAGGGTGGGGCATTTT.

This clonotype came up a few times. The chain is built from TRBV20-1 and TRBJ2-1, with 10 bases aligning to TRBD2. V gave up 3 bases and J gave up 2 bases; unmatched junction bases: 4. CDR1 is DFQATT and CDR2 is SNEGSKA in the germline V gene (reference sequence). The CDR3 covers 15 residues. The DNA for the CDR3 is TGCAGTGCTAGGCGTACTAGCGGGACCTACAATGAGCAGTTCTTC. Amino acids: CSARRTSGTYNEQFF.

This clonotype was seen only a few times. This chain connects TRBV19 to TRBJ2-6; D is undetermined. Germline CDR1 is LNHDA and CDR2 is SQIVND (reference sequence). V was clipped by 7 bases and J by 0 bases, with 10 bases between them. The CDR3 is 15 residues long. CDR3: CASTPSLSGANVLTF. In DNA form, the CDR3 reads TGTGCCAGTACCCCTTCCCTCTCTGGGGCCAACGTCCTGACTTTC.

This clonotype was counted a few times. The CDR3 DNA reads TGCAGTGCTCGCCCCCGGGACGACGACAATGAGCAGTTCTTC. This encodes CSARPRDDDNEQFF. The chain links TRBV20-1 to TRBJ2-1; D possibly uses TRBD1 or TRBD2 (5 bases each). The CDR3 totals 14 residues. Germline CDR1 DFQATT, CDR2 SNEGSKA (reference sequence). V was cut by 5 bases and J by 5 bases, with 16 bases left in between.

The V gene is TRBV20-1, the J gene TRBJ1-1, with D possibly matching TRBD1 (5 bases). From germline, CDR1 is DFQATT and CDR2 SNEGSKA (reference sequence). V was clipped by 5 bases and J by 3 bases, with 10 bases between them. The CDR3 has 12 amino acids. DNA of the CDR3: TGCAGTGCTGATCCAGGGTACACTGAAGCTTTCTTT. It yields the protein CSADPGYTEAFF.

This clonotype came up many times. This rearrangement joins TRBV29-1 to TRBJ1-2; TRBD1 agrees at 10 bases. V trimming: 3 bases; J trimming: 5 bases; junction bases outside the gene matches: 9. Germline loops: CDR1 SQVTM, CDR2 ANQGSEA. CDR3 length: 15 amino acids. CDR3: CSVDDRGRVTYGYTF. The CDR3 DNA reads as TGCAGCGTTGATGACAGGGGGCGAGTTACATATGGCTACACCTTC.